This T cell receptor beta chain appears in the sequencing data of a study of blood T cells in healthy people across ages (dated by TCRdb to 2013 to 2016). For the wider study: In model experiments, roughly one uniquely barcoded TCR beta cDNA molecule per two T cells was captured by template switching. Donors were grouped into four age groups: young (average approximately 15 years), middle-aged (about 40), aged (roughly 67) and long-lived (about 89). To track age-related changes in TCR beta repertoire diversity, the study relied on deep sequencing normalized with unique cDNA molecular identifiers. To avoid experimental bias, donors of different ages were distributed randomly across sequencing lanes. Two additional independent replicas of 1 million unique cDNA reads from the same blood draw were analyzed for two donors (one aged 18 to 30 and one aged 80 or older). Study-wide findings and limitations: The percentage of naive T cells measured by flow cytometry correlated strongly with observed TCR beta diversity. Total diversity estimates from one million sequenced T cells were considered lower bounds and underestimates. As age increased, observed TCR beta diversity per million T cells dropped in a roughly linear way, and a significant reduction was already evident by age 40. Conclusive comparison of naive and antigen-experienced compartments was prevented by the profiling of bulk unsorted PBMCs. Because donor CMV infection status was unknown, age-related changes in expanded clonotypes were potentially confounded. Compared with the aged group, the long-lived group had more naive CD4+ T cells, fewer expanded clones and increased TCR diversity, suggesting age selection.

The library was produced with 5' RACE. The listed sequencing device is Illumina HiSeq 2500. A second 7 to 11 cycle PCR used a sample-barcoded 5' primer and a J-beta primer mix. Each TCR beta cDNA molecule received a unique molecular identifier from a template-switch 5' adaptor carrying 12 random nucleotides. Each sample yielded at least 2.5 million CDR3-containing paired-end reads. All of the RNA was converted into first-strand cDNA using the Mint cDNA synthesis kit, with a TRBC-specific oligonucleotide serving as the primer. Following uracil-DNA glycosylase treatment, all cDNA underwent a first 18-cycle PCR with the universal primers M1SS and BC2_uni_R. On the authors' methods: For normalization, 1 million high-quality reads, each with a distinct molecular identifier, were randomly selected from each sample. Reads with shared molecular identifiers were discarded instead of being binned into consensus sequences. CDR3 identification, clonotype clustering and error correction used MiTCR with a Q25 quality threshold and the strictest error-elimination algorithm. Lower-bound total TCR beta diversity was estimated with a nonparametric unseen species model using Euler transformation. TCRdb reanalyzed the raw reads on its own, using fastp at Q25 for trimming and MiXCR for clone calling, and kept in-frame beta chains. Rows with a matching CDR3 protein are joined into one entry that keeps the most common DNA and genes. Clone size and V and J calls follow TCRdb, not the original study. This sample gives around 1,000,000 distinct CDR3 sequences in total; around two fifths of them show up just once. Less than 15% of the sample is held by the ten biggest clonotypes.

V and J are truncated by 5 bases and 0 bases respectively, leaving an intervening sequence of 11 bases. The germline V gene (reference sequence) provides CDR1 MNHEY and CDR2 SMNVEV. Counted from cysteine to phenylalanine, this CDR3 has 16 amino acids. Just CDR3 DNA is preserved here, 48 bases in frame from base 1. The donors were around 39 Caucasian individuals from Russia, aged roughly 6 to 100 years, who were systemically healthy. Roughly 10 milliliters of peripheral blood were collected from each donor into EDTA-treated Vacutainer tubes. PBMCs were isolated by Ficoll-Paque density-gradient centrifugation, with at least 6 million obtained per sample. Trizol reagent was used to extract total RNA from the PBMCs, yielding at least 6 micrograms per sample. For every donor, an aliquot of PBMCs went through flow cytometry to measure the percentages of naive CD45RAhigh/CD27high T cells. Comments on this clonotype: Its antigen target is currently unknown. One base away there is no much larger clone; base qualities are not given.

This TCR was recovered from a man aged 18 to 29 in good health. The sequence links TRBV27 to TRBJ1-6, and perhaps TRBD1 as D gene, on 5 matching bases. The sample comprised blood. CDR3 reads: CASSPPQGSYNSPLHF. The DNA sequence is given as TGTGCCAGCAGTCCGCCCCAGGGCTCCTATAATTCACCCCTCCACTTT.